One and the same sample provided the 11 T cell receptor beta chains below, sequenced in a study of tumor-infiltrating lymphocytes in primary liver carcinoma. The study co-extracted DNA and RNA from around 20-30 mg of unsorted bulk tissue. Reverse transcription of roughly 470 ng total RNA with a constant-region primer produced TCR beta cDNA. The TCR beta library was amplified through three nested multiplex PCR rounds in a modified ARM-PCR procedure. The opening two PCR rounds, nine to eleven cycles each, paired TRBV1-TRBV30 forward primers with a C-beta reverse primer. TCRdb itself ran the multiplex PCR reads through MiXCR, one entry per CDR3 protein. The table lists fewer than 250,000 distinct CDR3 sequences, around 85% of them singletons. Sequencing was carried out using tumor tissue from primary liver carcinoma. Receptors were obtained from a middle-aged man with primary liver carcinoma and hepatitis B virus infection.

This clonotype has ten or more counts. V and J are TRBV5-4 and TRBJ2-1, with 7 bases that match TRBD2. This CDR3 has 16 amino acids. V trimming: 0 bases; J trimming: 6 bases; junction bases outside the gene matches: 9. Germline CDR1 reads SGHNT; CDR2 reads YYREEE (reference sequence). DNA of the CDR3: TGTGCCAGCAGCTTGGCGGGGGGAGCATCGGGCAATGAGCAGTTCTTC. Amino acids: CASSLAGGASGNEQFF.

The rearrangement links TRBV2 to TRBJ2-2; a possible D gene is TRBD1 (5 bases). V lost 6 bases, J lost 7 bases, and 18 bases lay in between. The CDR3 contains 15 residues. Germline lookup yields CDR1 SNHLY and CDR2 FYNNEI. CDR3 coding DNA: TGTGCCAGCAGCCCGACAGTCTCGAGCATCGGGGAGCTGTTTTTT. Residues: CASSPTVSSIGELFF.

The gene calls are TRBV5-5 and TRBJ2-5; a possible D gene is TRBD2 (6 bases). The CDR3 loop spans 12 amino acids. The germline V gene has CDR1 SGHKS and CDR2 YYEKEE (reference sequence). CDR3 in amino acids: CTSSLGTETQYF. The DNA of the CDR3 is TGTACTAGCAGTTTGGGTACAGAGACCCAGTACTTC.

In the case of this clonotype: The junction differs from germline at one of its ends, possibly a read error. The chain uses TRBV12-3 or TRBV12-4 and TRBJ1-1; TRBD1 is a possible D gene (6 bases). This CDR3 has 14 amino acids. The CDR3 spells CVSNRRRGPAEAFF. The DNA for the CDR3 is TGTGTCAGCAATAGACGTCGGGGGCCGGCTGAAGCTTTCTTT.

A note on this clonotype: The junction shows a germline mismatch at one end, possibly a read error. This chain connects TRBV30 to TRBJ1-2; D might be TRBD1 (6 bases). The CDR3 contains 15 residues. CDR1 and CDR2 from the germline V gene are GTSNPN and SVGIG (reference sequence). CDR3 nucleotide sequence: TGTGCATGGAGAACCCTGGGGGGCGTTGTCTATGCCTACACCTTC. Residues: CAWRTLGGVVYAYTF.

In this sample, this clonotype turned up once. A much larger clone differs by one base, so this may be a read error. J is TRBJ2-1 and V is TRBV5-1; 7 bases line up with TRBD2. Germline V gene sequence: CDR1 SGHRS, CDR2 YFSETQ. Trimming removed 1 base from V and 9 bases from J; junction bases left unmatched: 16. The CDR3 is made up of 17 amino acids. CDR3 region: CASSLLWEREPSGEQFF. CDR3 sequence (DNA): TGCGCCAGCAGCTTGCTCTGGGAGCGGGAACCCTCGGGTGAGCAGTTCTTC.

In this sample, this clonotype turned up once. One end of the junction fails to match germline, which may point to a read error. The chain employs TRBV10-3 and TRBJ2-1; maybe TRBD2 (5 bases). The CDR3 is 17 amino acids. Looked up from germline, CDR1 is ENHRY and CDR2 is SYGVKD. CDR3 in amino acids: CAISDSLASRPYSEQFF. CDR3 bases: TGTGCCATCAGTGATTCTCTAGCCTCGAGGCCCTACAGTGAGCAGTTCTTC.

The CDR3 here is CASTDVRGDTF. CDR3 nucleotides: TGTGCCAGCACCGATGTGAGAGGCGACACCTTC. The rearrangement joins TRBV6-5 to TRBJ1-2; no definite D call. CDR1 and CDR2 from the germline V gene are MNHEY and SVGAGI. The V end lost 7 bases, the J end lost 12 bases, and 15 bases lay between the germline ends. CDR3 length: 11 amino acids.

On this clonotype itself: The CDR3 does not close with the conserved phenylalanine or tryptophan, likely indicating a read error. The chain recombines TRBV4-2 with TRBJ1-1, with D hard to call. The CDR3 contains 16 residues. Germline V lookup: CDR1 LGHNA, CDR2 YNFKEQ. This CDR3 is CASSPRVSGLNTEAFL. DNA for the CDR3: TGTGCTAGTAGCCCGAGGGTCTCCGGACTGAACACTGAAGCTTTCTTA.

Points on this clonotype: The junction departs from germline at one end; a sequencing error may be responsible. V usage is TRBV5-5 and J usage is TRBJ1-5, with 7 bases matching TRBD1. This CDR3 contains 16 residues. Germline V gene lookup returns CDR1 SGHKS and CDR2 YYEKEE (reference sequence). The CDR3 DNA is TGTGTCAGCATCTCGGGACAGATGATTAGCAATCAGCCCCAGCATTTT. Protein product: CVSISGQMISNQPQHF.

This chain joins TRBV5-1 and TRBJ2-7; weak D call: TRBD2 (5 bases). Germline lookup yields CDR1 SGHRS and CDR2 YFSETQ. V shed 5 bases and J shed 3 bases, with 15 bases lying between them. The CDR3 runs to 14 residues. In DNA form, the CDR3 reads TGCGCCAGCAGTTTGAGACGGGAACTCTACGAGCAGTACTTC. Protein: CASSLRRELYEQYF.